These T cell receptor beta chains were read from a single sample in a study of T cell repertoires and HLA-DP antigens. Produced via immunoSEQ multiplex PCR; TCRdb's table is partial and in-frame only. The repertoire holds about 120,000 clones, almost 95% seen once, with under 0.35% in the top ten. These TCRs' antigens remain unknown. The sequenced material came from CD4+ T cells from PBMCs. These TCRs come from a woman younger than 35 in good health and CMV-seronegative. Each CDR3 is given without its conserved first and last residue.

V gene	CDR3 protein
TRBV15	ATSRSRGRYQPQH
TRBV20-1	SARDTYEQY
TRBV6-5	ASSPDRGVKTQY
TRBV28	ASSSTGQGGNQPQH
TRBV5-1	ASSESTGRGGYT
TRBV28	ASSLWDGYEQY
TRBV6-5	ASSLDGENYGYT
TRBV4-3	ASSQGFSGQGGIGTEAF
TRBV7-9	ASSRPGAGDGYT
TRBV2	ASSPPTTGTDTQY
TRBV7-2	ASSLAGSAGGQETQY
TRBV27	ASSFSTGGVGTEAF
TRBV6-5	ASSPGHGVFQY
TRBV7-3	ASSLYGSGREGELF
TRBV5-4	ASSKPGTGLGNEQF
TRBV7-2	ASSSEGGRVSGELF
TRBV5-1	ASSSRGDTQY
TRBV19	ASTRTSGRSSYNEQF
TRBV5-1	ASSTGQGSNNEQF
TRBV2	ASSEGVGEQY
TRBV19	ASSIGGQGIYEQY
TRBV27	ASRGTGVSNQPQH
TRBV25-1	ASSGDRGFRIFFYGYT
TRBV11-2	ASSLELSGAFSYNEQF
TRBV4-1	ASSQDRGGARV
TRBV28	AGATSGYYEQY
TRBV5-1	ASSLGGVSNQPQH
TRBV28	ASSLPRQRFVSYT
TRBV2	ASSRDNNYGYT
TRBV7-8	ASSSDRNFPYT
TRBV18	ASSQGGYETQY
TRBV30	AWSVTTGVGYT
TRBV7-9	ASSRGPGLGQPQH
TRBV14	ASSQVGNSPLH
TRBV6-5	ASSYSNSGELF
TRBV19	ASRVGAGYGANVLT
TRBV7-9	ASSSGQMNTEAF
TRBV2	ASSEGYSGNTIY
TRBV5-6	ASSRGYRGNQPQH
TRBV4-1	ASSQGTTNYGYT
TRBV28	ASSLGVRLVSNQPQH
TRBV5-4	ASSSSLGPHEKLF
TRBV6-5	ASSYSRRDSPLH
TRBV5-1	ASSYSGVHEQY
TRBV18	ASSPPDGYYNEQF
TRBV19	ASSIAGTSGREQY